Sequencing of this T cell receptor (beta chain) was carried out in a study of low-dose radiotherapy and immunotherapy resistance in tumors. This clonotype has at least ten counts. The authors amplified TCRs for about 20 PCR cycles with a constant-region primer and a V-primer adapter. Using its own MiXCR run on the reads, TCRdb lists one record per CDR3 protein. The data hold around 57,000 distinct CDR3 sequences, with around 33% observed a single time. The time point is: after trial treatment. Treatment specified: LDRT plus nivolumab, ipilimumab, low-dose cyclophosphamide and aspirin (RACIN trial). CDR1 and CDR2 from the germline V gene are SGHRS and YFSETQ. The CDR3 totals 15 residues. The V gene end was trimmed by 1 base and the J gene end by 6 bases; junction bases not matched to a gene: 7.

The genes are TRBV5-1 and TRBJ1-2; TRBD1 aligns across 9 bases. The source of this sequence is a male donor with rectosigmoid adenocarcinoma. Sequenced here: PBMCs, sampled after low-dose radiotherapy plus immunotherapy. The CDR3 here is CASSLTGTGFDGYTF. The CDR3 DNA reads TGCGCCAGCAGCTTGACGGGGACAGGGTTCGATGGCTACACCTTC.